Here is one T cell receptor (beta chain) with its context. These data belong to a study of blood T cell repertoires in COVID-19. Germline V gene data show CDR1 as SGHVS and CDR2 as FQNEAQ. The CDR3 length is 18 residues. Trimming removed 5 bases from V and 2 bases from J; junction bases left unmatched: 13. TCRdb keeps only in-frame clones here, not all; method: immunoSEQ multiplex PCR. The data contain about 220,000 clones, approximately 78% of them seen just once; the ten biggest clones take up 8.2%. This chain connects TRBV7-8 to TRBJ1-2; TRBD1 matches 11 bases. Sequenced input: peripheral blood. The source is a woman older than 75 with COVID-19, enrolled during active disease. DNA for the CDR3: TGTGCCAGCAGCCCGTCAGGCGGACAGGGGGCGAGAAACTATGGCTACACCTTC. Amino acid sequence: CASSPSGGQGARNYGYTF. Supplemented by reference TRBV7-8 and TRBJ1-2, the full variable domain reads GAGVSQSPRYKVAKRGQDVALRCDPISGHVSLFWYQQALGQGPEFLTYFQNEAQLDKSGLPSDRFFAERPEGSVSTLKIQRTQQEDSAVYLCASSPSGGQGARNYGYTFGSGTRLTVV.